What follows is one T cell receptor beta chain and its context. Its specificity is not known. PCR involved 60 Vbeta and 13 Jbeta primers. In the original processing: Later, tens of millions of unique TCR beta chains were counted in an analysis, and roughly 11 million of them were shared. Repertoires were generated with immunoSEQ multiplex PCR, while TCRdb's copy carries only in-frame clones and drops some. That table furnishes V, J and clone size, whereas the DNA furnished D and trimming. The sample includes approximately 120,000 clones, 77% of them seen just once. V lost 10 bases, J lost 6 bases, and 5 bases stayed unmatched. This CDR3 is built from 12 residues. Germline loops: CDR1 SNHLY, CDR2 FYNNEI. These data are taken from a study of cytomegalovirus exposure and HLA in healthy donors. Overall study findings and caveats: Upon later analysis, HLA-associated TCR beta chains proved more clonally expanded than other, equally common chains. Near-uniform donor sequencing depth was presumed by presence/absence analyses.

The clonotype originates from a woman in her thirties or forties in good health and CMV-seropositive. Sequencing input: PBMCs. The gene calls are TRBV2 and TRBJ1-4; 7 nucleotides line up with TRBD1. For the CDR3, the DNA is TGTGCCACCCGACAGGGAGATGAAAAACTGTTTTTT. Its protein is CATRQGDEKLFF.